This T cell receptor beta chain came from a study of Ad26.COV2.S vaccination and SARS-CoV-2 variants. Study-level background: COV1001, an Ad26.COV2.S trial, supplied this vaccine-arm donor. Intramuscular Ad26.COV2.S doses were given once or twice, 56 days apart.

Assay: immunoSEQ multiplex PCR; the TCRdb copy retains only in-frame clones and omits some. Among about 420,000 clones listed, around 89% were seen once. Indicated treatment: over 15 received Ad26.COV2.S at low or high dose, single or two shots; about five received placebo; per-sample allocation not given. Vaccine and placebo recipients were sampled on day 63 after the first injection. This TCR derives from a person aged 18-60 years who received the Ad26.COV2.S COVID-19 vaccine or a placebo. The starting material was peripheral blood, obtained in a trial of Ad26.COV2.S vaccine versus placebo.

This CDR3 reads CASSIWGWSSGANVLTF. The CDR3 bases are TGTGCCAGTAGTATCTGGGGATGGAGCTCTGGGGCCAACGTCCTGACTTTC. The chain combines TRBV19 with TRBJ2-6; no clear D gene. CDR3 size: 17 residues. Germline V CDR1 and CDR2: LNHDA, SQIVND (reference sequence). The germline V and J ends were trimmed by 3 bases and 0 bases, with 12 bases remaining between them. Together with reference TRBV19 and TRBJ2-6, the CDR3 gives the full variable domain: DGGITQSPKYLFRKEGQNVTLSCEQNLNHDAMYWYRQDPGQGLRLIYYSQIVNDFQKGDIAEGYSVSREKKESFPLTVTSAQKNPTAFYLCASSIWGWSSGANVLTFGAGSRLTVL.